These 2 T cell receptor beta chains were sequenced from one sample in a study of cytomegalovirus exposure and HLA in healthy donors. In the PCR, 60 Vbeta and 13 Jbeta primers were used. The repertoire was sequenced with immunoSEQ multiplex PCR; TCRdb's copy has only in-frame clones and lacks some. The data show a few hundred thousand clones, with 80% seen just once and about 0.28% held by the top ten. Input material: PBMCs. These receptors were taken from a girl aged 2-10 years in good health and CMV-seronegative.

The chain employs TRBV28 and TRBJ1-2; D call uncertain. The CDR3 is 12 amino acids. Germline V gene data show CDR1 as MDHEN and CDR2 as SYDVKM. Between the trimmed V and J ends, which lost 10 bases and 1 base, there was a span of 10 bases. Here the CDR3 reads CATARDNYGYTF. The CDR3, as DNA: TGTGCCACCGCGAGGGATAACTATGGCTACACCTTC.

A few counts support this clone. The CDR3 sequence: CASTAGISGNTIYF. The CDR3 DNA reads as TGTGCCAGCACCGCCGGGATCTCTGGAAACACCATATATTTT. This chain uses TRBV6-5 with TRBJ1-3, with no clear D. The CDR3 is made up of 14 amino acids. The V gene lost 7 bases and the J gene lost 0 bases, with 10 bases spanning the gap. Germline values: CDR1 MNHEY, CDR2 SVGAGI.